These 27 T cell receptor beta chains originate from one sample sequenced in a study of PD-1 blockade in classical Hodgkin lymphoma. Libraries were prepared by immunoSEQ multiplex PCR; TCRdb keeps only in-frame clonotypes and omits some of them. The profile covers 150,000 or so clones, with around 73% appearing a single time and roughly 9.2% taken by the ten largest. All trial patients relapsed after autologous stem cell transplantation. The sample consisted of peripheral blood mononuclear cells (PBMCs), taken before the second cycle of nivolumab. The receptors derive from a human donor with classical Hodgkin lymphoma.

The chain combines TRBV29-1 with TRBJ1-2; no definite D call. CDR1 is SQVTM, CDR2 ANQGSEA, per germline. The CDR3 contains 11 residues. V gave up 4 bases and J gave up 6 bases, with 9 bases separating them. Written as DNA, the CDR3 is TGCAGCGTTGCATGGGTAGATGGCTACACCTTC. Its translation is CSVAWVDGYTF.

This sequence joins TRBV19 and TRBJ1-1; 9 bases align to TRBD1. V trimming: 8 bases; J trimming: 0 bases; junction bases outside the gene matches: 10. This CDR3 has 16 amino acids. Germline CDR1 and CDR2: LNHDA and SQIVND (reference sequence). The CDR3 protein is CASSGTGNPVNTEAFF. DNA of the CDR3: TGTGCCAGTTCCGGGACAGGGAACCCGGTGAACACTGAAGCTTTCTTT.

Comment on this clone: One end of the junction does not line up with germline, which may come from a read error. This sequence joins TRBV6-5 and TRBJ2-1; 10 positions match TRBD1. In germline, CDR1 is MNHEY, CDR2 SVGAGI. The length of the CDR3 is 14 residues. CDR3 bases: TGTGCCATCAGTGAGACGGACAGGGGGAATGAGCAGTTCTTC. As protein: CAISETDRGNEQFF.

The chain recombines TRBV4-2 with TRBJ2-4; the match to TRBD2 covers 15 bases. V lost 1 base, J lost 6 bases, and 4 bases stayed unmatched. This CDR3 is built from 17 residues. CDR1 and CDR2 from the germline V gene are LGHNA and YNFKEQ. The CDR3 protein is CASSQAGLAGGGNIQYF. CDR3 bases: TGTGCCAGCAGCCAAGCGGGACTAGCGGGAGGCGGAAACATTCAGTACTTC.

The CDR3 coding sequence is TGTGCCAGCAGCCAAGGGGGGGCCCGGGATTCACCCCTCCACTTT. Protein sequence: CASSQGGARDSPLHF. The chain links TRBV7-6 to TRBJ1-6; possible D gene TRBD1, 6 bases. Germline assignment: CDR1 SGHVS and CDR2 FNYEAQ. The CDR3 is 15 residues long. Trimming left V 5 bases short and J 8 bases short, with 16 bases between.

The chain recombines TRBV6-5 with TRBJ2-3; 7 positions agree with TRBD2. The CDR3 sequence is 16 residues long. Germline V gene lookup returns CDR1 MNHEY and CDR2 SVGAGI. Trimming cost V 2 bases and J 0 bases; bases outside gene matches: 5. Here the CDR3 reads CASSYASGFSTDTQYF. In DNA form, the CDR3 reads TGTGCCAGCAGTTACGCTAGCGGCTTTAGCACAGATACGCAGTATTTT.

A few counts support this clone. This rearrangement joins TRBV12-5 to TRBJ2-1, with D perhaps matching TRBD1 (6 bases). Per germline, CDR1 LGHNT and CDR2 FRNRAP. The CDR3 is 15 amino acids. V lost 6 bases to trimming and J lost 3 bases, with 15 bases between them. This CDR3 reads CASGPRGSLYNEQFF. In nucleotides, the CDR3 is TGTGCTAGTGGCCCGAGGGGGTCTCTCTACAATGAGCAGTTCTTC.

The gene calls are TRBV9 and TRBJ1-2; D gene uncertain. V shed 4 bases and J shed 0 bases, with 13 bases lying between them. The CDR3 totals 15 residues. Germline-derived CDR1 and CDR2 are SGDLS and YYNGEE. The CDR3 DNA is TGTGCCAGCAGCCCCGACGACATCTCTAACTATGGCTACACCTTC. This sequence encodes CASSPDDISNYGYTF.

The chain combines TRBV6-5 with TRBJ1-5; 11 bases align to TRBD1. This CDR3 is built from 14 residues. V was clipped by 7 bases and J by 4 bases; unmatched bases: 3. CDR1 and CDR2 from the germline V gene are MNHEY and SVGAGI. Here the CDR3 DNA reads TGTGCCAGCAACCGGGACAGGGGGAATCAGCCCCAGCATTTT. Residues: CASNRDRGNQPQHF.

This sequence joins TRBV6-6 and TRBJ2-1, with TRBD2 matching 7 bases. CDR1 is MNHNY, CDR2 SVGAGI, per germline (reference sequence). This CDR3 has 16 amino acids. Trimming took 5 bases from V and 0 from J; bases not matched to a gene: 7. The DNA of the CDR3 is TGTGCCAGCAGTCCTCGAGCGGGAAGCTCCTACAATGAGCAGTTCTTC. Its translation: CASSPRAGSSYNEQFF.

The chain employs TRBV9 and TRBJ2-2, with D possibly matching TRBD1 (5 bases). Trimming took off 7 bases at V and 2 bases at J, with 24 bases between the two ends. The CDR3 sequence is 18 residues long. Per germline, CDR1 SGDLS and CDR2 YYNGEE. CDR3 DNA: TGTGCCAGCCTAAATACGGCCAAGGGATGGACAAACACCGGGGAGCTGTTTTTT. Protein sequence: CASLNTAKGWTNTGELFF.

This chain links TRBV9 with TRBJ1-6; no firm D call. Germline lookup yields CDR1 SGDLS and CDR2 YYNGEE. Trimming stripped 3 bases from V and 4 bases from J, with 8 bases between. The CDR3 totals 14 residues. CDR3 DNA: TGTGCCAGCAGCGCAGCGCTTTATAATTCACCCCTCCACTTT. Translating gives CASSAALYNSPLHF.

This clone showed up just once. The CDR3, as DNA: TGTGCCAGTAGTGCCTCGGGGAGGGGCCTATCACGGTCCGAGCAGTACTTC. It is translated as CASSASGRGLSRSEQYF. J is TRBJ2-7 and V is TRBV19, with 7 nucleotides matching TRBD2. CDR3 length equals 17 residues. The germline CDR1 and CDR2 sequences are LNHDA and SQIVND (reference sequence). V lost 5 bases and J lost 6; bases outside the gene matches: 19.

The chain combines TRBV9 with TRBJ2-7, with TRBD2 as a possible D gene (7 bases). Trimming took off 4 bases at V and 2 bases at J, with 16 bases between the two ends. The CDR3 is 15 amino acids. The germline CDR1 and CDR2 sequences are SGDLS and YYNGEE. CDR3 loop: CASSPRVGGPYEQYF. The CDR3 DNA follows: TGTGCCAGCAGCCCGCGAGTGGGGGGGCCCTACGAGCAGTACTTC.

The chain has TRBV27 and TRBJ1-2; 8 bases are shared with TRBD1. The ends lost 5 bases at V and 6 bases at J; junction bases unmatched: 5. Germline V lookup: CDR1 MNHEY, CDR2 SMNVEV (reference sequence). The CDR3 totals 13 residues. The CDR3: CASSRTGNHGYTF. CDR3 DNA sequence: TGTGCCAGCAGTAGGACAGGGAACCATGGCTACACCTTC.

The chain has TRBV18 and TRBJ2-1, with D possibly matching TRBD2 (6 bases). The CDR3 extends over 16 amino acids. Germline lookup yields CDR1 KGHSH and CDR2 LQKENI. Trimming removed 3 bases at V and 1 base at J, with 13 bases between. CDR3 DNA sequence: TGTGCCAGCTCACCCCCCGGTGGGGGGTCCTACAATGAGCAGTTCTTC. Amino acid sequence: CASSPPGGGSYNEQFF.

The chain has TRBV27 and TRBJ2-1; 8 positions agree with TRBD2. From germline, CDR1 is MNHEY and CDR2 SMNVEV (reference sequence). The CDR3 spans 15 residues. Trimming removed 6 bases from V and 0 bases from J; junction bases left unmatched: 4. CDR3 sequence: CASRYSGVSYNEQFF. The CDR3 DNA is TGTGCCAGCAGGTATAGCGGGGTCTCCTACAATGAGCAGTTCTTC.

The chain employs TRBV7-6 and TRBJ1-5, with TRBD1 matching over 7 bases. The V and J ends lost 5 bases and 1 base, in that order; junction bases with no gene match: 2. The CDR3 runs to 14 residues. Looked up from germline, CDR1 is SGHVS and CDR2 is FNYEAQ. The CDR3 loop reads CASSQGGSNQPQHF. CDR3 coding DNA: TGTGCCAGCAGCCAGGGGGGAAGCAATCAGCCCCAGCATTTT.

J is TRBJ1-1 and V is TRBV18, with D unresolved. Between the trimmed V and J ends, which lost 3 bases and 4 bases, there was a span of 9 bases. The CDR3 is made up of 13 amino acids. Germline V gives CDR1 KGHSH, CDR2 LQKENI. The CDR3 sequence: CASSPRWGTEAFF. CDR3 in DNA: TGTGCCAGCTCACCCAGGTGGGGCACTGAAGCTTTCTTT.

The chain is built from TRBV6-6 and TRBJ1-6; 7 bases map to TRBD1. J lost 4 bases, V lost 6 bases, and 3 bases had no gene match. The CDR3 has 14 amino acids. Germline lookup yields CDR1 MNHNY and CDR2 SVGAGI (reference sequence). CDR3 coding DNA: TGTGCCAGCAGACCGGGACAGTATAATTCACCCCTCCACTTT. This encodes CASRPGQYNSPLHF.

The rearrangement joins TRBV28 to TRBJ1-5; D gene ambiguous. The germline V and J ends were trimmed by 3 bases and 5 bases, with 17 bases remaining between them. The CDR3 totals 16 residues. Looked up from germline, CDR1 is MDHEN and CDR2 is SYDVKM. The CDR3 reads CASSLGLGLSYQPQHF. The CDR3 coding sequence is TGTGCCAGCAGTTTGGGTCTGGGTCTGTCGTATCAGCCCCAGCATTTT. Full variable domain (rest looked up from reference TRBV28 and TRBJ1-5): DVKVTQSSRYLVKRTGEKVFLECVQDMDHENMFWYRQDPGLGLRLIYFSYDVKMKEKGDIPEGYSVSREKKERFSLILESASTNQTSMYLCASSLGLGLSYQPQHFGDGTRLSIL.

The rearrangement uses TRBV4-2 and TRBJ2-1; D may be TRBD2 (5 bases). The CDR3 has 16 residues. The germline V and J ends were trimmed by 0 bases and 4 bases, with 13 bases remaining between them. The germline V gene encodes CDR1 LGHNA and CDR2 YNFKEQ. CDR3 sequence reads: CASSQDLGRAYNEQFF. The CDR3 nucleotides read TGTGCCAGCAGCCAAGATCTGGGGAGAGCATACAATGAGCAGTTCTTC.

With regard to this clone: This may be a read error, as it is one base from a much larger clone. The CDR3 loop is CASSYSANYGYTF. For the CDR3, the DNA is TGTGCCAGCAGTTACTCAGCTAACTATGGCTACACCTTC. The chain has TRBV10-3 and TRBJ1-2; no clear D gene. This CDR3 is built from 13 residues. Germline-derived CDR1 and CDR2 are ENHRY and SYGVKD.

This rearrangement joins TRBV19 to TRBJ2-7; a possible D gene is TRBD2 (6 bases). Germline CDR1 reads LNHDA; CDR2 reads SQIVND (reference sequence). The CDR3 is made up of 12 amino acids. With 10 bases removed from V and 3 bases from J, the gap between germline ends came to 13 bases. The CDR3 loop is CATGGTVYEQYF. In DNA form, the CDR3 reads TGTGCCACCGGCGGGACCGTCTACGAGCAGTACTTC.

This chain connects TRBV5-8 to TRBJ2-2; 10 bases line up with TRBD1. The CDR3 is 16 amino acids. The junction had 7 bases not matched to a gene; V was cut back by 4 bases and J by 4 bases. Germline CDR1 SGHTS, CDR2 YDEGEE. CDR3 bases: TGTGCCAGCAGCGTAATAAGGACAGGGGGCACCGGGGAGCTGTTTTTT. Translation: CASSVIRTGGTGELFF.

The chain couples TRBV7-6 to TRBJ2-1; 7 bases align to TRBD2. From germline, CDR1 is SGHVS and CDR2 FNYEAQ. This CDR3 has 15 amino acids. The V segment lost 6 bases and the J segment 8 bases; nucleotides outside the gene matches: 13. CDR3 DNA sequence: TGTGCCAGCAGAGCCACCTTGGCGGGAGACTATGAGCAGTTCTTC. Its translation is CASRATLAGDYEQFF.

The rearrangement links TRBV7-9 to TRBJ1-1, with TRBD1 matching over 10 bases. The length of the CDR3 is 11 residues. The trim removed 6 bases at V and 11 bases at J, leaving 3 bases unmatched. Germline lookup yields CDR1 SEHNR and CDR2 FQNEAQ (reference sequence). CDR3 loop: CASSSGQGAFF. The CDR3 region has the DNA TGTGCCAGCAGTTCGGGACAGGGGGCTTTCTTT. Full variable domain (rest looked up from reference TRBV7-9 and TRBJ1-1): DTGVSQNPRHKITKRGQNVTFRCDPISEHNRLYWYRQTLGQGPEFLTYFQNEAQLEKSRLLSDRFSAERPKGSFSTLEIQRTEQGDSAMYLCASSSGQGAFFGQGTRLTVV.